This TCR beta chain derives from a study of blood T cells in healthy people across ages. This clonotype was observed a few times. A second PCR, run for roughly 7 to 12 cycles, used a sample-barcoded 5' primer plus a J-beta primer mix. TCRdb re-analysed the 5' RACE reads in MiXCR, keeping a single row per CDR3 protein. The sample consists of hundreds of thousands of distinct CDR3 sequences, approximately 25% of them appearing once. The CDR3 is 14 residues long. CDR1 and CDR2 from the germline V gene are SGHTA and FQGNSA. A further study also used this sample, focusing on T cells of mothers and their children.

This receptor was obtained from a boy aged 10-17 years in good health. V and J are TRBV7-2 and TRBJ2-5, with no clear D. The DNA end lines up better with TRBJ2-1; the J call may be wrong. Sequenced sample: blood. In DNA form, the CDR3 reads TGTGCCAGCAGCTTATACGAGCGCATCGATGAGCAGTTCTTC. It translates to CASSLYERIDEQFF.